This TCR beta chain appears in the sequencing data of a study of beta chain features in type 1 diabetes. General study points: A moderate, significant TCRB CDR3 shortening appeared in type 1 diabetes across four CD4+ subsets. Type 1 diabetes patients had VDJ junctions that carried fewer insertions and more deletions. A closer apparent resemblance between naive, central memory and Treg TCRB repertoires was seen in patients than in healthy donors. A PCR bias possibly favoring shorter templates would apply equally to patients and controls.

Of note for this clone: What it recognizes is unknown.

As every portion of the isolated RNA was reverse transcribed, the sequencing read expressed TCRB transcripts. The study sequenced naive, central memory and regulatory T cell samples to an average of approximately 3.5 million reads. Clones were sequenced by immunoSEQ multiplex PCR, and TCRdb holds only the in-frame ones, with some missing. The repertoire holds more than 250,000 clones, around 21% seen once, with around 0.028% in the top ten. The specimen was naive CD4+ T cells from blood. This TCR came from a woman in her thirties or forties with type 1 diabetes.

CDR3 bases: TGTGCCAGCAGCTTAGCCTGGGCAGGGGGATACGAGCAGTACTTC. Residues: CASSLAWAGGYEQYF. The rearrangement joins TRBV7-9 to TRBJ2-7, with 7 nucleotides matching TRBD1. Unmatched junction bases numbered 6, after V lost 0 bases and J lost 4 bases. The V gene's germline CDR1 is SEHNR and CDR2 FQNEAQ (reference sequence). There are 15 residues in the CDR3.